The entry below describes one T cell receptor beta chain. Its antigen is not known. Germline V gives CDR1 MNHEY, CDR2 SVGAGI. With 5 bases clipped from V and 5 bases from J, the junction kept 3 bases outside the gene matches. This CDR3 region has 13 residues. This sample was included in a study of cytomegalovirus exposure and HLA in healthy donors. Study-level points and caveats: TCR beta sequences reportedly predicted the HLA-A and HLA-B alleles of most subjects accurately. The authors listed 164 TCR beta chains as cytomegalovirus-associated.

The PCR contained 60 Vbeta and 13 Jbeta primers. Produced via immunoSEQ multiplex PCR; TCRdb's table is partial and in-frame only. The profile covers 150,000 to 200,000 clones, with roughly four fifths appearing a single time and over 2% taken by the ten largest. The chain uses TRBV6-5 and TRBJ1-1; 9 nucleotides match TRBD1. The sample was PBMCs. The TCR sequence derives from a woman aged 25-40 years in good health and CMV-seronegative. CDR3 residues: CASSQGQGTEAFF. In nucleotides, the CDR3 is TGTGCCAGCAGTCAGGGACAGGGAACTGAAGCTTTCTTT.